This T cell receptor beta chain was recorded in a study of cytomegalovirus exposure and HLA in healthy donors. Trimming removed 4 bases from V and 4 bases from J, with 9 bases in between. CDR1 is SGHVS, CDR2 FQNEAQ, per germline. The CDR3 has 13 residues. Study results and caveats: Links to common viral pathogens appeared, in a later analysis, for several of the most significant clusters.

In the PCR, 60 Vbeta and 13 Jbeta primers were used. Assay: immunoSEQ multiplex PCR; the TCRdb copy retains only in-frame clones and omits some. The sample carries about 150,000 clones, 55% to 85% recorded once. In this sample, this clone turned up a few times. What it binds is unknown. The specimen sequenced was PBMCs. V usage is TRBV7-8 and J usage is TRBJ2-3; no clear D. This TCR came from a man aged 40-49 years in good health and CMV-seronegative. The CDR3 DNA is TGTGCCAGCAGCTCTCCTTGGCCAGATACGCAGTATTTT. Translating gives CASSSPWPDTQYF. Full variable domain (remainder filled in from reference TRBV7-8 and TRBJ2-3): GAGVSQSPRYKVAKRGQDVALRCDPISGHVSLFWYQQALGQGPEFLTYFQNEAQLDKSGLPSDRFFAERPEGSVSTLKIQRTQQEDSAVYLCASSSPWPDTQYFGPGTRLTVL.